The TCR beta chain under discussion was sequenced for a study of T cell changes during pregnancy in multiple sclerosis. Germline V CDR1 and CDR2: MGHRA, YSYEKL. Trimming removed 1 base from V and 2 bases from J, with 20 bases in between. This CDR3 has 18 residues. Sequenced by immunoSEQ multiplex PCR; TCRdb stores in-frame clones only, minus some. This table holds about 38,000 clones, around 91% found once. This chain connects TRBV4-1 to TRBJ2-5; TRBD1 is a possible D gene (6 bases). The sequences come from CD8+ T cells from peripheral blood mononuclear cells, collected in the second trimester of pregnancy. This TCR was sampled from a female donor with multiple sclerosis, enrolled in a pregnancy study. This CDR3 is CASSQGEAKTGDQETQYF. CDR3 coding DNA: TGCGCCAGCAGCCAAGGGGAAGCTAAGACAGGCGATCAAGAGACCCAGTACTTC.